A single TCR beta chain is shown here with its context. What it recognizes is unknown. Looked up from germline, CDR1 is LNHDA and CDR2 is SQIVND (reference sequence). The CDR3 totals 15 residues. J gave up 3 bases and V 6 bases, and 7 bases lay outside the gene matches. Autoimmune disease history or systemic immunosuppression led to patients being barred. The sampling schedule covered blood at baseline, cycle 4 day 1, and cycle 7 day 1. These data belong to a study of OX40 agonist ivuxolimab in advanced cancers. The wider study: With a range of roughly 20 to 80, age averaged approximately 55 years, and around 83% were male.

Profiling relied on immunoSEQ multiplex PCR, and the TCRdb table lists in-frame clones only, not all of them. The table includes tens of thousands of clones, approximately 92% detected once. Study findings and constraints: Circulating CD4+ and CD8+ T cells showed clonal expansion by week 6 at 0.1 to 3.0 mg/kg.

The sample here was CD4+ or CD8+ T cells sorted from blood, taken in a trial of the OX40 agonist ivuxolimab. The TCR was taken from an adult with an advanced solid tumor such as melanoma, head and neck, liver or kidney cancer. The chain recombines TRBV19 with TRBJ1-4; 7 bases map to TRBD1. CDR3 bases: TGTGCCAGTAGACAGGGGAATTCGGCTAATGAAAAACTGTTTTTT. Its protein product is CASRQGNSANEKLFF.